This record covers a single TCR beta chain. Its antigen is unknown. Treatment: oral pan-JAK inhibitor, 5-10 mg twice daily. V shed 0 bases and J shed 9 bases, with 6 bases lying between them. The CDR3 loop spans 11 amino acids. Germline V gene data show CDR1 as GTSNPN and CDR2 as SVGIG (reference sequence). The entry originates in a study of CD8+ T cells in alopecia areata. Following RNA extraction, reverse transcription yielded cDNA that acted as the sequencing template. Repertoires were generated with immunoSEQ multiplex PCR, while TCRdb's copy carries only in-frame clones and drops some. The profile shows approximately 200,000 clones, roughly three fifths of them singletons. Findings and limits, study-wide: Many expanded lesional clones stayed in scalp and blood while on tofacitinib.

The chain carries TRBV30 and TRBJ2-1, with no clear D. This TCR was sampled from a human donor with alopecia areata. The source was CD4+ T cells sorted from blood, collected at week 4, from a patient treated with tofacitinib. The DNA of the CDR3 is TGTGCCTGGAGTGTACTTGGTGAGCAGTTCTTC. Its protein product is CAWSVLGEQFF.